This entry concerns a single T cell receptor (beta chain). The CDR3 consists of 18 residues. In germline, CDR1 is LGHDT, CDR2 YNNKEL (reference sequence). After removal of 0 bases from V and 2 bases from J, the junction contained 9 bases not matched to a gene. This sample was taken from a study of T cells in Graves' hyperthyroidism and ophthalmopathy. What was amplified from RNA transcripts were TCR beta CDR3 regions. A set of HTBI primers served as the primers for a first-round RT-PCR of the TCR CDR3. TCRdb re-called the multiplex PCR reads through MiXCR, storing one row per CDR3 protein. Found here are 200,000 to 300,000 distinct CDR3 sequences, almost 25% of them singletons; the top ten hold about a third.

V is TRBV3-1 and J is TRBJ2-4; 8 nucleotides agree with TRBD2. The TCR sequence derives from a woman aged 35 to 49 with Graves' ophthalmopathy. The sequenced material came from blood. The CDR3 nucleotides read TGTGCCAGCAGCCAAGATTTCGTAAGCGGGAGCCCCAAAAACATTCAGTACTTC. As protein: CASSQDFVSGSPKNIQYF.